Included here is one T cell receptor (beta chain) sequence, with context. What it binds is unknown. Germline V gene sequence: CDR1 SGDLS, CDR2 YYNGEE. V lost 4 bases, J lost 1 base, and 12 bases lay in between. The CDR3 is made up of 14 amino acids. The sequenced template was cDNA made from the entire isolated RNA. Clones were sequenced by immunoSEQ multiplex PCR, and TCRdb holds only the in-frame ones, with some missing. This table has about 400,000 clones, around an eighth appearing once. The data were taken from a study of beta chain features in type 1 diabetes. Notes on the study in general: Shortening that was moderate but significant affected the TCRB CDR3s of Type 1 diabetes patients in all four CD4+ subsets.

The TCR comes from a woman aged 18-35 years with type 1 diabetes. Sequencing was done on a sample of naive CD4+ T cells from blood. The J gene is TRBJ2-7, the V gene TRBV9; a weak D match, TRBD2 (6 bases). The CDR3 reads CASSPREPSYEQYF. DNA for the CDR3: TGTGCCAGCAGCCCCCGGGAGCCATCCTACGAGCAGTACTTC.